The 16 T cell receptor beta chains reported below all come from one sample, sequenced in a study of blood T cell repertoires in COVID-19. Assay: immunoSEQ multiplex PCR; the TCRdb copy retains only in-frame clones and omits some. The table lists just over 650,000 clones, more than 80% of them singletons. Sequenced: peripheral blood. The receptors originated from a woman aged 18-29 years with acute or convalescent COVID-19.

This clone was seen once. The chain recombines TRBV28 with TRBJ1-5; 7 positions match TRBD1. The CDR3 spans 15 residues. V trimming: 1 base; J trimming: 6 bases; junction bases outside the gene matches: 6. Germline-derived CDR1 and CDR2 are MDHEN and SYDVKM. The CDR3 nucleotides are TGTGCCAGCAGTTTATATAGGGGGCGAGGTCAGCCCCAGCATTTT. Translated, it gives CASSLYRGRGQPQHF.

CDR3 residues: CASSSGTGGLLGRANYGYTF. The CDR3 DNA is TGTGCCAGCAGCTCCGGGACAGGGGGTTTGCTGGGGAGAGCTAACTATGGCTACACCTTC. The chain is built from TRBV5-4 and TRBJ1-2, with 11 bases aligning to TRBD1. V was clipped by 3 bases and J by 0 bases; unmatched bases: 16. CDR1 and CDR2 (germline): SGHNT, YYREEE (reference sequence). The CDR3 spans 20 residues.

In the case of this clone: Other DNA sequences in this specimen translate into the identical CDR3. The J gene is TRBJ1-1, the V gene TRBV19; the D gene is possibly TRBD1 (5 bases). The CDR3 has 14 residues. The germline V gene has CDR1 LNHDA and CDR2 SQIVND (reference sequence). Deletions cut 0 bases from V and 4 bases from J, with 9 bases between. Written as DNA, the CDR3 is TGTGCCAGTAGTATAGACAGGGTTTCCACTGAAGCTTTCTTT. Encoded protein: CASSIDRVSTEAFF.

The chain couples TRBV7-2 to TRBJ1-3; D call uncertain. Germline V gene data show CDR1 as SGHTA and CDR2 as FQGNSA. The CDR3 runs to 13 residues. The V and J ends lost 5 bases and 4 bases respectively, with 9 bases between them. In nucleotides, the CDR3 is TGTGCCAGCAGCCCCATTTCAGGAAACACCATATATTTT. Translation gives CASSPISGNTIYF.

The CDR3 DNA reads as TGTGCCAGCAGTGTCGACCAGGGAAACTATGGCTACACCTTC. Amino acid sequence: CASSVDQGNYGYTF. The chain links TRBV2 to TRBJ1-2, with D possibly TRBD1 on 5 matching bases. The CDR3 sequence is 14 residues long. In germline, CDR1 is SNHLY, CDR2 FYNNEI. V was cut by 4 bases and J by 2 bases, with 11 bases left in between. Supplemented by reference TRBV2 and TRBJ1-2, the full variable domain reads EPEVTQTPSHQVTQMGQEVILRCVPISNHLYFYWYRQILGQKVEFLVSFYNNEISEKSEIFDDQFSVERPDGSNFTLKIRSTKLEDSAMYFCASSVDQGNYGYTFGSGTRLTVV.

The chain joins TRBV7-8 to TRBJ1-1, with D unclear. Trimming left V 5 bases short and J 4 bases short, with 14 bases between. CDR3 length: 14 amino acids. The germline V gene has CDR1 SGHVS and CDR2 FQNEAQ. CDR3 in DNA: TGTGCCAGCAGCCCCGAGTGGGAGGGCACTGAAGCTTTCTTT. Its protein product is CASSPEWEGTEAFF.

The rearrangement uses TRBV4-3 and TRBJ2-4, with D maybe TRBD2 (5 bases). V was pared by 3 bases and J by 0 bases, with 18 bases between. The CDR3 has 18 amino acids. Germline CDR1 is LGHNA and CDR2 is YSLEER. The CDR3 reads CASSQALGQDLAKNIQYF. The DNA for the CDR3 is TGCGCCAGCAGCCAGGCCCTCGGGCAGGACTTAGCCAAAAACATTCAGTACTTC.

This clone was recorded a few times. This chain connects TRBV3-1 (or the pseudogene TRBV3-2) to TRBJ1-2; perhaps TRBD1 as D (5 bases). Germline CDR1 LGHDT, CDR2 YNNKEL (reference sequence). This CDR3 region has 16 residues. The germline V and J ends were trimmed by 3 bases and 5 bases, with 19 bases remaining between them. CDR3 sequence reads: CASSHMAGGTNYGYTF. CDR3 in DNA: TGTGCCAGCAGCCATATGGCGGGGGGTACGAATTATGGCTACACCTTC.

V and J are TRBV18 and TRBJ1-2, with a tentative D call TRBD1 (5 bases). CDR1 and CDR2 from the germline V gene are KGHSH and LQKENI. V was pared by 1 base and J by 6 bases, with 6 bases between. This CDR3 is 12 amino acids long. The CDR3 region is CASSPQGHGYTF. For the CDR3, the DNA is TGTGCCAGCTCACCACAGGGGCATGGCTACACCTTC.

This clone was recorded once. The rearrangement links TRBV10-3 to TRBJ2-1, with D possibly TRBD2 on 5 matching bases. CDR1 is ENHRY, CDR2 SYGVKD, per germline. Trimming stripped 7 bases from V and 8 bases from J, with 21 bases between. The CDR3 covers 15 residues. CDR3 residues: CAIKGLTSGVHEQFF. The CDR3 DNA sequence: TGTGCCATCAAGGGTCTGACGTCCGGGGTCCATGAGCAGTTCTTC.

The V gene is TRBV10-3, the J gene TRBJ1-2, with TRBD1 identical over 7 bases. The CDR3 extends over 12 amino acids. Trimming removed 8 bases from V and 3 bases from J; junction bases left unmatched: 3. Germline-derived CDR1 and CDR2 are ENHRY and SYGVKD. Written as DNA, the CDR3 is TGTGCCATCGGGGGGACAGACTATGGCTACACCTTC. Translating it yields CAIGGTDYGYTF.

The CDR3 bases are TGCGCCAGCAGCTCCTCCAGGGGGAAGAGCTACAATGAGCAGTTCTTC. Its protein product is CASSSSRGKSYNEQFF. The chain employs TRBV5-1 and TRBJ2-1; 7 bases agree with TRBD1. Trimming removed 3 bases from V and 3 bases from J; junction bases left unmatched: 9. The CDR3 covers 16 residues. Germline assignment: CDR1 SGHRS and CDR2 YFSETQ.

This clone was detected only a few times. V usage is TRBV3-1 (or the pseudogene TRBV3-2) and J usage is TRBJ1-5; no definite D call. The germline V gene has CDR1 LGHDT and CDR2 YNNKEL (reference sequence). The CDR3 has 15 amino acids. The V end was cut by 1 base, the J end by 0 bases, with 7 bases between. CDR3 DNA: TGTGCCAGCAGCCAAGGGAGTTCTAGCAATCAGCCCCAGCATTTT. Amino acid sequence: CASSQGSSSNQPQHF.

This clone has a single count. This chain joins TRBV29-1 and TRBJ2-7; 8 nucleotides match TRBD1. In germline, CDR1 is SQVTM, CDR2 ANQGSEA. This CDR3 is 14 amino acids long. V lost 7 bases and J lost 6; bases outside the gene matches: 14. CDR3 protein: CSATLDRGGLEQYF. CDR3 in DNA: TGCAGCGCCACCCTTGACAGGGGAGGTCTCGAGCAGTACTTC.

The table lists this clone with a count of one. The chain uses TRBV4-2 and TRBJ1-1; weak D call: TRBD1 (5 bases). The V end lost 3 bases, the J end lost 6 bases, and 14 bases lay between the germline ends. CDR1 and CDR2 (germline): LGHNA, YNFKEQ. This CDR3 has 14 residues. The chain's CDR3 is CASSQPQGLAEAFF. CDR3 nucleotide sequence: TGTGCCAGCAGCCAGCCTCAGGGACTGGCTGAAGCTTTCTTT.

The V call is TRBV18, the J call TRBJ1-1; a weak D match, TRBD1 (5 bases). Trimming removed 6 bases at V and 7 bases at J, with 15 bases between. The CDR3 is 13 amino acids. CDR1 is KGHSH, CDR2 LQKENI, per germline. The CDR3 is CASSDQGGNEAFF. CDR3 DNA sequence: TGTGCCAGCTCCGACCAGGGAGGAAATGAAGCTTTCTTT.